This T cell receptor beta chain was identified in a study of T cell changes during pregnancy in multiple sclerosis (dated by TCRdb to the late 2010s). As for the study more broadly: Changes in the T cell repertoire over the course of pregnancy were examined in this study in women with multiple sclerosis.

Libraries came from the immunoSEQ multiplex PCR assay. TCRdb took over this immuneACCESS table, retaining in-frame rearrangements with V and J assigned. Such tables are incomplete; in checked studies, under half of the missing clones stem from an unresolved V gene, and the remainder is unexplained. This sample lists about 24,000 clones; around 86% were detected once. The ten largest account for around 8% of the sample. For CDR1 and CDR2, the germline V gene lists SGHTA and FQGNSA. From its cysteine to its phenylalanine, the CDR3 spans 14 amino acids. Only CDR3 DNA remains: 42 bases, in frame from the first base. The junction shows trimming of 1 base on V and 4 bases on J, plus 11 bases between the germline ends. For this clone: No cognate antigen has been identified for it. Base qualities are not at hand, and no much larger clone is one base apart.

Sequences were derived from CD8+ T cells from peripheral blood mononuclear cells, sampled in the first trimester of pregnancy. This receptor chain uses TRBV7-2 and TRBJ2-7, with a tentative D gene TRBD1 over 5 matching bases. The receptor was derived from a female donor in good health, enrolled as a control in a pregnancy study. The sequence in DNA is TGTGCCAGCAGCTTAGGACAGTCTGCATACGAGCAGTACTTC. The translation is CASSLGQSAYEQYF. With the portions outside the CDR3 filled from the reference TRBV7-2 and TRBJ2-7 genes, the complete variable region becomes GAGVSQSPSNKVTEKGKDVELRCDPISGHTALYWYRQSLGQGLEFLIYFQGNSAPDKSGLPSDRFSAERTGGSVSTLTIQRTQQEDSAVYLCASSLGQSAYEQYFGPGTRLTVT.